The TCR beta chain described here comes from a study of blood T cell repertoires in COVID-19. About the research overall: Material from acute and convalescent COVID-19 was sourced from the United States, Italy and Spain. In each case, the material was cDNA or gDNA derived from T cells, B-cell-depleted T cells, or PBMCs.

Source study methods: Amplification of reference gene primers was used by the study to estimate nucleated cell counts. Sequencing used immunoSEQ multiplex PCR; TCRdb keeps in-frame clones, though not all of them. D and trimming come from the DNA, and the V and J calls and clone size come from that table. Of approximately 150,000 clones in the sample, around 84% were seen once. This CDR3 is built from 14 residues. The germline V and J ends were trimmed by 0 bases and 2 bases, with 8 bases remaining between them. The germline V gene has CDR1 GTSNPN and CDR2 SVGIG (reference sequence). Source material: peripheral blood. The chain has TRBV30 and TRBJ1-3; tentative D call: TRBD1 (6 bases). The source of this sequence is a woman older than 75 with acute or convalescent COVID-19. CDR3 sequence: CAWSVQGAGNTIYF. CDR3 sequence (DNA): TGTGCCTGGAGTGTACAGGGTGCTGGAAACACCATATATTTT.